This T cell receptor (beta chain) was observed in a study of shared clonotypes between healthy human individuals. The CDR3 spans 16 residues. Regarding the study as a whole: In general, naive subsets displayed greater estimated richness than memory subsets did. Sampling included only blood; tissue repertoires likely differ.

Every subset had its genomic DNA shared out evenly among several immunoSEQ plates. The method was immunoSEQ multiplex PCR; TCRdb's version includes in-frame clones alone and lacks a portion of them. The data hold a few million clones, with more than 90% observed a single time. Remarks on this clone: As yet, its antigen is unknown.

Donors comprised only Caucasian adults living in Nashville, Tennessee. The clonotype was recovered from a man aged 18 to 30 in good health. V usage is TRBV7-5 and J usage is TRBJ2-3; the D call TRBD1 from the table was never checked on the DNA. TRBV7-5 constitutes a pseudogene. The specimen sequenced was naive CD4+ T cells sorted from blood. Subset here: CD45RA+ positively selected. The CDR3 loop is CARSSSDRGRTDTQYF. CDR3 DNA sequence: TGTGCCAGAAGCTCCTCGGACAGGGGGCGAACAGATACGCAGTATTTT.